These 25 T cell receptor beta chains were sequenced from one sample in a study of shared clonotypes between healthy human individuals (dated by TCRdb to 2018 to 2021). For the CD8 naive samples, CD45RO-negative cells were positively selected for CCR7, yielding a CD45RA+CCR7+ population from which TemRA cells were excluded. The method behind the library was the immunoSEQ multiplex PCR assay. Sourced from immuneACCESS, this table was stored by TCRdb with only in-frame sequences that have V and J called. A share of the clones is absent; for the studies checked, an unresolved V gene accounts for under half, and the remainder has no known explanation. Counted in this sample were hundreds of thousands of clones; 85% to 95% of them appeared once. The biggest ten clones account for over 0.1% of the sample. Sequenced input: naive CD8+ T cells sorted from blood. The cell subset or site label for this specimen denotes: CD45RA+CCR7+. The receptors shown here come from a woman aged 30 to 39 in good health.

The chain couples TRBV9 to TRBJ2-4; the D gene could be TRBD1 or TRBD2 (5 bases each). V was pared by 0 bases and J by 7 bases, with 14 bases between. This CDR3 has 15 amino acids. CDR1 and CDR2 from the germline V gene are SGDLS and YYNGEE. The CDR3 sequence is CASSVGGGTGNIQYF. The DNA for the CDR3 is TGTGCCAGCAGCGTAGGTGGTGGGACCGGGAACATTCAGTACTTC.

The rearrangement joins TRBV28 to TRBJ1-1; D gene uncertain. Deletions cut 2 bases from V and 7 bases from J, with 8 bases between. The CDR3 is 12 residues long. Germline assignment: CDR1 MDHEN and CDR2 SYDVKM. The chain's CDR3 is CASSLGLLEAFF. The CDR3 DNA follows: TGTGCCAGCAGTTTAGGCCTCCTTGAAGCTTTCTTT.

The rearrangement links TRBV27 to TRBJ1-1; 8 bases map to TRBD1. The germline V gene has CDR1 MNHEY and CDR2 SMNVEV (reference sequence). With 5 bases clipped from V and 4 bases from J, the junction kept 9 bases outside the gene matches. The CDR3 has 15 residues. CDR3 nucleotide sequence: TGTGCCAGCAGTCTGGCGACAGGGGTTGGCACTGAAGCTTTCTTT. Encoded protein: CASSLATGVGTEAFF.

This rearrangement joins TRBV4-1 to TRBJ1-1; perhaps TRBD1 as D (5 bases). Germline CDR1 and CDR2: MGHRA and YSYEKL. V was pared by 3 bases and J by 0 bases, with 11 bases between. The CDR3 length is 15 residues. Here the CDR3 reads CASSQRQSMNTEAFF. CDR3 bases: TGCGCCAGCAGCCAGAGACAGTCGATGAACACTGAAGCTTTCTTT.

The V gene is TRBV4-2, the J gene TRBJ2-1; 8 bases match TRBD2. Germline CDR1 and CDR2: LGHNA and YNFKEQ. The CDR3 contains 17 residues. V lost 4 bases and J lost 3; bases outside the gene matches: 11. CDR3: CASSPYHQAGDYNEQFF. For the CDR3, the DNA is TGTGCCAGCAGCCCGTACCACCAAGCGGGAGACTACAATGAGCAGTTCTTC.

Remarks on this clone: The sample holds other DNA sequences that translate to the same CDR3. This chain uses TRBV27 with TRBJ2-7; 7 bases align to TRBD2. The length of the CDR3 is 13 residues. Trimming at V came to 4 bases and at J to 2 bases, leaving 2 bases not matched to a gene. In germline, CDR1 is MNHEY, CDR2 SMNVEV (reference sequence). CDR3 in amino acids: CASSSGGAYEQYF. DNA for the CDR3: TGTGCCAGCAGTTCTGGGGGGGCCTACGAGCAGTACTTC.

This clone was counted a single time. The chain employs TRBV27 and TRBJ2-7, with 7 bases fitting TRBD1. Per germline, CDR1 MNHEY and CDR2 SMNVEV (reference sequence). The length of the CDR3 is 16 residues. Germline trimming cut 1 base from V and 6 bases from J; bases unmatched to any gene: 12. The CDR3 region has the DNA TGTGCCAGCAGTTTATTCTATTCTGAGACAGGGCGCGAGCAGTACTTC. This sequence encodes CASSLFYSETGREQYF.

V and J are TRBV10-2 and TRBJ2-1, with D uncertain. The CDR3 sequence is 13 residues long. V was trimmed by 4 bases and J by 0 bases, leaving 4 bases between them. Germline V gives CDR1 WSHSY, CDR2 SAAADI. The CDR3, as DNA: TGCGCCAGCAGTGGCGGCTCCTACAATGAGCAGTTCTTC. It translates to CASSGGSYNEQFF.

This clone was seen once. This rearrangement joins TRBV27 to TRBJ2-3; 7 bases line up with TRBD2. The ends lost 5 bases at V and 4 bases at J; junction bases unmatched: 12. The CDR3 has 16 amino acids. CDR1 is MNHEY, CDR2 SMNVEV, per germline (reference sequence). CDR3 amino acids: CASSTRTSGWADTQYF. The CDR3 DNA follows: TGTGCCAGCAGTACTCGGACTAGTGGTTGGGCAGATACGCAGTATTTT.

The V and J genes are TRBV5-5 and TRBJ2-7, with TRBD1 as a possible D gene (6 bases). Trimming removed 1 base from V and 4 bases from J, with 9 bases in between. The germline CDR1 and CDR2 sequences are SGHKS and YYEKEE (reference sequence). The CDR3 has 13 amino acids. CDR3 region: CASSLTGFYEQYF. CDR3 sequence (DNA): TGTGCCAGCAGCTTGACAGGGTTTTACGAGCAGTACTTC.

The chain employs TRBV4-1 and TRBJ2-1, with D hard to call. The CDR3 totals 15 residues. CDR1 MGHRA and CDR2 YSYEKL come from the germline V gene. V was clipped by 5 bases and J by 2 bases, with 13 bases between them. The CDR3 spells CASSINSGAYNEQFF. For the CDR3, the DNA is TGCGCCAGCAGCATCAATAGTGGGGCCTACAATGAGCAGTTCTTC.

V is TRBV6-6 and J is TRBJ2-7, with no clear D. The CDR3 has 15 amino acids. In germline, CDR1 is MNHNY, CDR2 SVGAGI (reference sequence). The V and J ends lost 0 bases and 0 bases respectively, with 9 bases between them. As DNA, the CDR3 is TGTGCCAGCAGTTACTCGACACCAAGCTCCTACGAGCAGTACTTC. This gives the protein CASSYSTPSSYEQYF.

This chain links TRBV19 with TRBJ2-7; TRBD1 or TRBD2 may be the D gene (6 bases each). Germline V gene sequence: CDR1 LNHDA, CDR2 SQIVND (reference sequence). V was shortened by 10 bases and J by 3 bases, with 13 bases between the two germline ends. There are 12 residues in the CDR3. In DNA, the CDR3 is TGTGCCACGGGGGACATGGGCTACGAGCAGTACTTC. It is translated as CATGDMGYEQYF.

V and J are TRBV7-8 and TRBJ2-7; maybe TRBD2 (5 bases). Germline V gene lookup returns CDR1 SGHVS and CDR2 FQNEAQ. The CDR3 runs to 18 residues. V was cut by 0 bases and J by 0 bases, with 18 bases left in between. CDR3 DNA: TGTGCCAGCAGCTTAGCGCTGTACGGGCAGGAGGACTCCTACGAGCAGTACTTC. It yields the protein CASSLALYGQEDSYEQYF.

The chain joins TRBV5-4 to TRBJ2-7, with TRBD1 as a possible D gene (8 bases). V was trimmed by 2 bases and J by 3 bases, leaving 12 bases between them. This CDR3 is built from 14 residues. In germline, CDR1 is SGHNT, CDR2 YYREEE (reference sequence). The CDR3 DNA reads as TGTGCCAGCAGCTTTACAGGGGGGGACTACGAGCAGTACTTC. It translates to CASSFTGGDYEQYF.

The V gene is TRBV27, the J gene TRBJ1-5; D unclear. This CDR3 is 15 amino acids long. In germline, CDR1 is MNHEY, CDR2 SMNVEV (reference sequence). Trimming pared 5 bases from V and 0 bases from J, leaving 11 bases between. The DNA of the CDR3 is TGTGCCAGCAGTGCACTCGGAAGTAGCAATCAGCCCCAGCATTTT. Translated: CASSALGSSNQPQHF.

The chain links TRBV29-1 to TRBJ2-7, with D perhaps TRBD1 (5 bases). The CDR3 sequence is 13 residues long. V was pared by 3 bases and J by 2 bases, with 11 bases between. From germline, CDR1 is SQVTM and CDR2 ANQGSEA. The CDR3 spells CSVEDGQTYEQYF. The CDR3 DNA is TGCAGCGTTGAGGACGGACAAACCTACGAGCAGTACTTC.

The chain couples TRBV6-1 to TRBJ2-7; TRBD1 matches 7 bases. With 3 bases clipped from V and 3 bases from J, the junction kept 5 bases outside the gene matches. Germline CDR1 and CDR2: MNHNS and SASEGT. The CDR3 contains 14 residues. This CDR3 is CASSDGAGGYEQYF. DNA for the CDR3: TGTGCCAGCAGTGATGGGGCAGGGGGCTACGAGCAGTACTTC.

Remarks on this clone: This sample also contains other DNA sequences that code for the same CDR3. The CDR3 region has the DNA TGTGCCAGCAGTTCTGGCTCCTACAATGAGCAGTTCTTC. It codes for CASSSGSYNEQFF. V is TRBV27 and J is TRBJ2-1; D remains unclear. Germline V gives CDR1 MNHEY, CDR2 SMNVEV (reference sequence). The CDR3 sequence is 13 residues long. Trimming stripped 4 bases from V and 0 bases from J, with 4 bases between.

The rearrangement links TRBV5-6 to TRBJ2-7, with D possibly TRBD1 on 5 matching bases. V was cut by 7 bases and J by 3 bases, with 14 bases left in between. Looked up from germline, CDR1 is SGHDT and CDR2 is YYEEEE. CDR3 length: 13 amino acids. The CDR3 nucleotides are TGTGCCAGCTCCTCAGACAGCCACTACGAGCAGTACTTC. Its protein is CASSSDSHYEQYF.

This rearrangement joins TRBV7-8 to TRBJ2-7; D is unclear. V was cut by 1 base and J by 4 bases, with 11 bases left in between. CDR3 length: 14 amino acids. Germline loops: CDR1 SGHVS, CDR2 FQNEAQ. The CDR3 spells CASSLEALPYEQYF. In nucleotides, the CDR3 is TGTGCCAGCAGCTTAGAGGCACTCCCATACGAGCAGTACTTC.

The chain is built from TRBV4-1 and TRBJ2-7; 10 nucleotides agree with TRBD2. The CDR3 has 20 residues. From germline, CDR1 is MGHRA and CDR2 YSYEKL. Unmatched junction bases numbered 16, after V lost 0 bases and J lost 2 bases. CDR3 region: CASSQETGTAGLAAPYEQYF. CDR3 nucleotide sequence: TGCGCCAGCAGCCAAGAGACCGGGACAGCCGGACTAGCGGCCCCCTACGAGCAGTACTTC.

The V and J genes are TRBV13 and TRBJ2-5; 16 positions match TRBD2. The CDR3 has 17 residues. V lost 5 bases and J lost 4; bases outside the gene matches: 7. CDR1 PRHDT and CDR2 FYEKMQ come from the germline V gene (reference sequence). The DNA for the CDR3 is TGTGCCAGCAGCCCAAAGGGACTAGCGGGAGGGGGAGAGACCCAGTACTTC. Its translation is CASSPKGLAGGGETQYF. The full variable domain, with the rest looked up from reference TRBV13 and TRBJ2-5, is AAGVIQSPRHLIKEKRETATLKCYPIPRHDTVYWYQQGPGQDPQFLISFYEKMQSDKGSIPDRFSAQQFSDYHSELNMSSLELGDSALYFCASSPKGLAGGGETQYFGPGTRLLVL.

This chain uses TRBV9 with TRBJ2-1; TRBD2 agrees at 7 bases. Germline V CDR1 and CDR2: SGDLS, YYNGEE. V was clipped by 0 bases and J by 0 bases; unmatched bases: 6. This CDR3 has 17 residues. The CDR3: CASSVVGGSNSYNEQFF. For the CDR3, the DNA is TGTGCCAGCAGCGTAGTGGGCGGGAGTAACTCCTACAATGAGCAGTTCTTC.

The rearrangement links TRBV16 to TRBJ1-1; tentative D call: TRBD1 (6 bases). V lost 4 bases to trimming and J lost 1 base, with 13 bases between them. Germline V gene data show CDR1 as KGHSY and CDR2 as FQNENV. This CDR3 contains 15 residues. Here the CDR3 reads CASSPSQGQNTEAFF. For the CDR3, the DNA is TGTGCCAGCAGCCCTTCGCAGGGGCAGAACACTGAAGCTTTCTTT.